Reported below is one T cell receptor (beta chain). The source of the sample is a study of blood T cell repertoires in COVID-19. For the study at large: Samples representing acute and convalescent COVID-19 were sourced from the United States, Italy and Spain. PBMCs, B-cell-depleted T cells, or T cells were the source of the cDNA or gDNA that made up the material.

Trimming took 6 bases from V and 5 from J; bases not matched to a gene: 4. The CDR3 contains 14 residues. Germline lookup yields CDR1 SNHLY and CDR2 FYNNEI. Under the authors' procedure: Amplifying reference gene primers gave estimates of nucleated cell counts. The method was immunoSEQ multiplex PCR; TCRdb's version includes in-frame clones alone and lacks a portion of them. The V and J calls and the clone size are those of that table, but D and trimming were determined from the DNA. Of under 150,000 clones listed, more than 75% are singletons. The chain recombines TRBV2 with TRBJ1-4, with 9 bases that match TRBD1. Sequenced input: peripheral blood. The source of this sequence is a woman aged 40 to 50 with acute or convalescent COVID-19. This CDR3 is CASRRQGVNEKLFF. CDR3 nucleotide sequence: TGTGCCAGCAGAAGACAGGGGGTAAATGAAAAACTGTTTTTT.